This entry concerns a single T cell receptor (beta chain). What this receptor recognizes is not known. There are no base qualities to consult, and no much larger clone falls within one base. The time point label, read with the paper, signifies: patch test 1, 2 weeks after DPC sensitization. Sample treatment or condition, as interpreted from the label and publication: therapeutic diphenylcyclopropenone sensitization with weekly scalp DPC. At each patch-test visit, blood was drawn before the patch test was applied. Patients were considered eligible if aged 18 to 70, diagnosed with alopecia and deemed suitable for DPC therapy, and patients were excluded if pregnant. Total RNA was isolated from unfractionated whole blood collected in Tempus Blood RNA tubes. This entry is derived from a study of human T cells and chemical hapten exposure (TCRdb year 2021). Context from the whole study: For sensitization, 2% DPC in acetone was applied to an approximately 2 cm by approximately 2 cm area of upper inner arm skin. Blood was sampled from patients pre-sensitization (week 0) and at 2, 6 and about 24 weeks after DPC sensitization. Patch tests used Finn chambers with 0.01% DPC on the upper back, scored after 6 days by International Contact Dermatitis Research Group standards. Libraries were combined into a pool for sequencing, and differences in TCR yield between samples came mainly from small differences in library volumes within the pool. Throughout the approximately 22-week study period, patients were also given weekly therapeutic DPC doses on the scalp. The patient cohort, mostly female, included alopecia areata with under or over 50% scalp involvement, alopecia totalis and alopecia universalis. In alopecia patients, the study followed how the peripheral blood TCR repertoire changed in vivo over primary and secondary sensitization to diphenylcyclopropenone (DPC), a hapten. For TCR sequencing, blood came from over 25 alopecia patients at anywhere from one to four time points (pre-sensitization, 2, 6 and 24 weeks). The study at large found these results: Because every patient had alopecia, a presumed autoimmune disease, the patients' immune response might differ from that of healthy individuals. Significantly more large CDR3 similarity clusters were formed by expanded TCRs than by pre-sensitization or healthy control sets, consistent with antigen-driven responses. No change with DPC sensitization was found in the number of TCRs above 1 in 1000 frequency, and no evidence of global repertoire structure alterations was found. Patch test score correlated positively with the number of PT1 expanded TCRs, reaching significance at thresholds 8, 16 and 32 but not at 4. Repeated subsampling changed both the strength of the expansion versus patch-test correlation and the threshold at which that correlation became significant.

Libraries were built with RACE. The data were produced on a NextSeq 500. During library preparation, unique molecular identifiers were attached to individual cDNA molecules so that TCRs could be counted quantitatively and reproducibly. For every blood RNA sample, sequencing covered both the TCR alpha and TCR beta chains. On the authors' methods: The median number of TCRs per sample was 95,638, ranging from roughly 20,000 to 700,000. The Decombinator software suite was used to annotate V, J and CDR3 in the TCR reads. To make PS versus PT1 abundance plots, every sample was subsampled to the same number of TCRs (28,000). Expanded TCRs were defined as absent before sensitization and observed at least eight times at the 2-week time point. The public reads were reanalyzed by TCRdb: fastp trimming at Q25, MiXCR alignment, in-frame beta chains only. Here each entry gathers all rows of one CDR3 protein and keeps the most common genes and DNA. The V and J calls come from TCRdb's annotation, not from the publication. The sample includes roughly 70,000 distinct CDR3 sequences, with 7.5% to 10% observed a single time. The ten largest clones take up 2.5% to 4% of the sample.

The sample in question was whole blood, obtained in connection with sensitization to the hapten diphenylcyclopropenone (DPC). This TCR was sampled from a woman aged 40 to 50 with alopecia areata. Some clones in this sample may be carry-over from other donors' samples.

At the DNA level, the sequence is TGTGCCAGCCCCCGTGCCCCGGGGGACTACAATGAGCAGTTCTTC. It translates to CASPRAPGDYNEQFF. The V gene is TRBV12-3 or TRBV12-4 and the J gene is TRBJ2-1, with TRBD2 perhaps the D gene, on 6 matching bases. From cysteine to phenylalanine, the CDR3 is 15 amino acids long. Here the CDR3 DNA is all that survives: 45 bases in frame from base 1. V lost 8 bases and J lost 3 bases; the stretch between them is 17 bases long.